Listed here are 10 T cell receptor beta chains from one sample, sequenced in a study of blood T cells in healthy people across ages. The use of a sample-barcoded 5' primer and a J-beta primer mix characterized a second PCR of roughly 7 to 12 cycles. TCRdb processed the 5' RACE reads anew with MiXCR; each CDR3 protein has one entry. Of fewer than 900,000 distinct CDR3 sequences detected, around 45% appear once; the ten largest clones hold roughly 34%. The sample consisted of blood. The receptors originated from a woman aged 55-69 years in good health.

The V call is TRBV29-1, the J call TRBJ1-2, with 7 bases lining up with TRBD1. Unmatched junction bases numbered 7, after V lost 6 bases and J lost 3 bases. The length of the CDR3 is 13 residues. CDR1 and CDR2 from the germline V gene are SQVTM and ANQGSEA. CDR3 nucleotide sequence: TGCAGCGTCTCCAGACAGGGAGACTATGGCTACACCTTC. This translates into CSVSRQGDYGYTF.

The CDR3 spells CASRLPRSTDTQYF. The CDR3 DNA sequence: TGCGCCAGCAGATTGCCGCGAAGCACAGATACGCAGTATTTT. The rearrangement uses TRBV5-1 and TRBJ2-3, with D unclear. Trimming cost V 5 bases and J 0 bases, with 10 bases left between them. This CDR3 contains 14 residues. Germline values: CDR1 SGHRS, CDR2 YFSETQ.

V gene TRBV20-1 combines with J gene TRBJ1-1; no firm D call. Germline-derived CDR1 and CDR2 are DFQATT and SNEGSKA (reference sequence). The CDR3 loop spans 15 amino acids. The V end lost 4 bases, the J end lost 2 bases, and 17 bases lay between the germline ends. CDR3 amino acids: CSATRVGRINTEAFF. CDR3 coding DNA: TGCAGTGCTACACGGGTCGGGAGAATAAACACTGAAGCTTTCTTT.

In its sample, this clonotype was seen a few times. The chain employs TRBV12-3 or TRBV12-4 and TRBJ1-6; TRBD1 might be the D (6 bases). Between the trimmed V and J ends, which lost 1 base and 10 bases, there was a span of 20 bases. The CDR3 has 17 amino acids. This CDR3 is CASSLGGAGESYSPLHF. The CDR3 nucleotides are TGTGCCAGCAGTTTAGGAGGTGCAGGGGAGAGTTACTCACCCCTCCACTTT.

This clonotype was seen a single time. This may be a read error: a much more frequent sequence differs by one nucleotide. The chain combines TRBV7-2 with TRBJ2-1; TRBD1 or TRBD2 may be the D gene (5 bases each). Looked up from germline, CDR1 is SGHTA and CDR2 is FQGNSA. There are 12 residues in the CDR3. The CDR3 DNA follows: TGTGCCAGCAGCTTCGGGGCGCATGAGCGGTTCTTC. This encodes CASSFGAHERFF.

J is TRBJ2-2 and V is TRBV27; D may be TRBD1 (6 bases). V gave up 6 bases and J gave up 5 bases, with 16 bases separating them. Germline CDR1 MNHEY, CDR2 SMNVEV (reference sequence). The CDR3 extends over 15 amino acids. CDR3 sequence: CASRRGHSITGELFF. CDR3 DNA: TGTGCCAGCAGAAGGGGACACTCTATAACCGGGGAGCTGTTTTTT.

V and J are TRBV7-3 and TRBJ2-3; TRBD2 matches at 16 bases. This CDR3 is built from 13 residues. V trimming: 8 bases; J trimming: 11 bases; junction bases outside the gene matches: 4. Germline CDR1 SGHTA, CDR2 FQGTGA. This CDR3 is CASQGLAGGMQYF. The CDR3 DNA reads as TGTGCCAGCCAGGGACTAGCGGGAGGGATGCAGTATTTT.

This clonotype has just one count. This may be a read error, as it is one base from a much larger clone. The gene calls are TRBV12-3 or TRBV12-4 and TRBJ2-3; 14 positions match TRBD2. CDR3 length: 15 amino acids. CDR3 in amino acids: CAGSATSGRADTQYF. The CDR3 nucleotides read TGTGCCGGCAGCGCGACTAGCGGGAGGGCAGATACGCAGTATTTT.

This clonotype was found a few times. The V gene is TRBV30, the J gene TRBJ2-7; D might be TRBD1 (5 bases). V gave up 1 base and J gave up 4 bases, with 11 bases separating them. The CDR3 totals 13 residues. Looked up from germline, CDR1 is GTSNPN and CDR2 is SVGIG (reference sequence). The DNA for the CDR3 is TGTGCCTGGAGTGCCAGGGCCCCTTACGAGCAGTACTTC. This sequence encodes CAWSARAPYEQYF.

This clonotype appeared a few times. CDR3 sequence: CASSLASSERVLYNEQFF. In DNA, the CDR3 is TGTGCCAGCAGCTTAGCGAGTTCTGAGCGGGTCCTATACAATGAGCAGTTCTTC. J is TRBJ2-1 and V is TRBV7-9; a weak D match, TRBD2 (6 bases). The CDR3 length is 18 residues. The germline CDR1 and CDR2 sequences are SEHNR and FQNEAQ (reference sequence). V was cut by 0 bases and J by 4 bases, with 19 bases left in between.